This is a list of T cell receptor beta chains from one sample in a study of blood T cell repertoires in COVID-19. The protocol was immunoSEQ multiplex PCR, while the TCRdb copy is restricted to in-frame clones and leaves out a portion. The sample lists about 110,000 clones, around 88% seen once, with around 7% in the top ten. Sequenced material: peripheral blood. These receptor sequences come from a man aged 45-60 years with active or convalescent COVID-19. Both conserved end residues are part of each CDR3. A D gene is named only where the DNA matches it firmly. Size is omitted from some rows. Given values are once, few, many or a class for expanded clones.

d_call j_call clone_size v_call cdr3_aa cdr3_nt
. TRBJ1-5 . TRBV7-2 CASSFKGYTNQPQHF TGTGCCAGCAGCTTTAAGGGGTATACCAATCAGCCCCAGCATTTT
. TRBJ1-2 few TRBV20-1 CSASPGLGYTF TGCAGTGCTAGCCCGGGGTTAGGCTACACCTTC
. TRBJ2-2 once TRBV9 CASSPQNTGELFF TGTGCCAGCAGCCCCCAGAACACCGGGGAGCTGTTTTTT
TRBD1 TRBJ1-2 once TRBV7-9 CASSLTGTGGDYGYTF TGTGCCAGCAGCTTGACCGGGACAGGGGGTGACTATGGCTACACCTTC
. TRBJ1-5 . TRBV19 CASRGAGNQPQHF TGTGCCAGTAGGGGGGCGGGCAATCAGCCCCAGCATTTT
. TRBJ2-3 . TRBV7-9 CASSLSTGAPDTQYF TGTGCCAGCAGCTTATCGACTGGAGCTCCAGATACGCAGTATTTT
. TRBJ2-1 . TRBV7-9 CASSHNAEGEQFF TGTGCCAGCAGCCACAATGCGGAGGGTGAGCAGTTCTTC
TRBD1 TRBJ2-5 once TRBV6-5 CASSYNRGPQETQYF TGTGCCAGCAGTTACAACAGGGGCCCCCAAGAGACCCAGTACTTC
. TRBJ2-5 . TRBV18 CASSPVGEIPETQYF TGTGCCAGCTCACCGGTTGGGGAGATCCCAGAGACCCAGTACTTC
. TRBJ2-7 . TRBV28 CASSSSGLGYEQYF TGTGCCAGCAGTTCGTCAGGGCTAGGATACGAGCAGTACTTC
. TRBJ1-1 . TRBV27 CASSLLEGTEAFF TGTGCCAGCAGTTTGTTGGAGGGAACTGAAGCTTTCTTT
TRBD1 TRBJ1-5 . TRBV7-9 CASSLVGPQGEGNQPQHF TGTGCCAGCAGCTTAGTGGGCCCTCAGGGGGAGGGCAATCAGCCCCAGCATTTT
TRBD1 TRBJ2-3 . TRBV5-1 CASSLMGQGMSMPDTQYF TGCGCCAGCAGCTTAATGGGACAGGGAATGTCTATGCCAGATACGCAGTATTTT
. TRBJ1-1 once TRBV11-2 CASSLSGNTEAFF TGTGCCAGCAGCTTATCGGGGAACACTGAAGCTTTCTTT
. TRBJ2-1 . TRBV11-2 CASSLVATRAYNEQFF TGTGCCAGCAGCTTAGTAGCCACCCGGGCCTACAATGAGCAGTTCTTC
. TRBJ1-4 . TRBV28 CASSLLGTGENEKLFF TGTGCCAGCAGTTTATTAGGTACGGGGGAAAATGAAAAACTGTTTTTT
TRBD1 TRBJ2-5 . TRBV2 CASSRQGQETQYF TGTGCCAGCAGTCGACAGGGGCAAGAGACCCAGTACTTC
. TRBJ2-2 . TRBV7-9 CASSPLVGELFF TGTGCCAGCAGCCCGCTAGTCGGGGAGCTGTTTTTT
TRBD2 TRBJ2-5 . TRBV27 CASSWAGEGTQYF TGTGCCAGCAGTTGGGCGGGGGAGGGGACCCAGTACTTC
. TRBJ1-4 . TRBV5-1 CASSSRGAANEKLFF TGCGCCAGCAGCTCCAGGGGCGCGGCTAATGAAAAACTGTTTTTT
TRBD2 TRBJ2-1 . TRBV5-1 CASSLVLAGGPNEQFF TGCGCCAGCAGCTTGGTTCTGGCGGGAGGGCCCAATGAGCAGTTCTTC
TRBD2 TRBJ2-7 . TRBV19 CASSALAGGPGEQYF TGTGCCAGTAGCGCACTAGCGGGAGGGCCCGGCGAGCAGTACTTC
. TRBJ2-3 . TRBV11-2 CASSLGGLSTDTQYF TGTGCCAGCAGCTTAGGAGGACTGAGCACAGATACGCAGTATTTT
. TRBJ1-4 . TRBV21-1 CAILSGRREKLFF TGTGCCATCTTAAGCGGTAGAAGGGAAAAACTGTTTTTT
. TRBJ2-7 . TRBV27 CASGFFEQYF TGTGCCAGCGGCTTTTTCGAGCAGTACTTC
. TRBJ1-1 . TRBV19 CASSTESNTEAFF TGTGCCAGTAGTACGGAGTCGAACACTGAAGCTTTCTTT
TRBD1 TRBJ1-2 . TRBV27 CASSTPGQSDGYTF TGTGCCAGCAGTACACCGGGACAGTCGGATGGCTACACCTTC
. TRBJ1-2 . TRBV19 CASSIRVRARDDGYTF TGTGCCAGTAGTATACGAGTGCGGGCCCGTGACGATGGCTACACCTTC
TRBD1 TRBJ1-1 . TRBV28 CASKDWTGGGTEAFF TGTGCCAGCAAAGACTGGACAGGGGGAGGTACTGAAGCTTTCTTT
. TRBJ2-4 . TRBV11-3 CASSPSHASRLQYF TGTGCCAGCAGCCCGTCGCATGCTAGCCGATTGCAGTACTTC
. TRBJ2-4 . TRBV3-1/TRBV3-2 CASSQDLTGGIQYF TGTGCCAGCAGCCAAGATTTGACAGGAGGCATTCAGTACTTC
. TRBJ2-1 . TRBV24-1 CATSDYQGTLFEQFF TGTGCCACCAGTGATTACCAGGGGACCCTCTTTGAGCAGTTCTTC
TRBD1 TRBJ1-2 . TRBV28 CASSWDRRGYTF TGTGCCAGCAGTTGGGACAGACGTGGCTACACCTTC
. TRBJ2-3 . TRBV15 CATSRDRSGRADTQYF TGTGCCACCAGCAGAGATCGGAGCGGAAGGGCAGATACGCAGTATTTT
. TRBJ2-7 once TRBV3-1/TRBV3-2 CASSQGGPEGGQYF TGTGCCAGCAGCCAGGGCGGGCCGGAGGGTGGGCAGTACTTC
TRBD1 TRBJ1-2 . TRBV7-9 CASSKQIGQGKDYGYTF TGTGCCAGCAGCAAACAAATCGGACAGGGCAAGGACTATGGCTACACCTTC
. TRBJ2-7 . TRBV5-5 CASSLVGTPAYEQYF TGTGCCAGCAGCTTGGTGGGGACACCTGCCTACGAGCAGTACTTC
TRBD1 TRBJ1-2 . TRBV5-6 CASSRLGGQRSYGYTF TGTGCCAGCAGCCGATTGGGGGGACAGAGAAGCTATGGCTACACCTTC
. TRBJ1-1 . TRBV4-1 CASSQAGGKNTEAFF TGCGCCAGCAGCCAAGCCGGAGGCAAGAACACTGAAGCTTTCTTT
TRBD1 TRBJ1-5 . TRBV10-1 CASRFQGEPQHF TGCGCCAGCCGCTTTCAGGGGGAGCCCCAGCATTTT
TRBD1 TRBJ2-7 . TRBV19 CASSPQGAEQYF TGTGCCAGTAGTCCCCAGGGGGCCGAGCAGTACTTC
. TRBJ1-3 . TRBV30 CAWSGYAGNTIYF TGTGCCTGGAGTGGCTATGCTGGAAACACCATATATTTT
. TRBJ2-5 . TRBV5-1 CASTGSQETQYF TGCGCCAGCACGGGGAGCCAAGAGACCCAGTACTTC
. TRBJ1-4 . TRBV3-1/TRBV3-2 CASSQGGISEKLFF TGTGCCAGCAGCCAAGGAGGCATCAGTGAAAAACTGTTTTTT
. TRBJ1-2 . TRBV28 CASSLGGNYGYTF TGTGCCAGCAGTTTGGGGGGGAACTATGGCTACACCTTC
TRBD1 TRBJ1-4 . TRBV27 CASSRNLGQGSATNEKLFF TGTGCCAGCAGTCGTAACCTCGGACAGGGGTCTGCAACTAATGAAAAACTGTTTTTT